This TCR beta chain was recorded in a study of T cell responses to AZD1222 COVID-19 vaccine (dated by TCRdb to 2020 to 2022). Some background on the complete study: AZD1222 recipients given second doses at about 4 weeks or at about 12 weeks were pooled, since spike-specific TCR depth and breadth were not found to differ between the two schedules. TCR sequencing was performed for about 250 trial participants, of whom roughly 200 were given two doses of AZD1222 and around 25 were given two doses of MenACWY control vaccine. Trial participants were enrolled into age subgroups of 18-55, 56-69 and 70-plus years, which contained around 150, 29 and 61 TCR-sequenced participants, respectively. Overall study outcomes, separate from this receptor: A significant rise in spike-specific TCR breadth and depth was observed after two AZD1222 doses relative to day 0 and relative to MenACWY recipients. The 56-69-year group was small, and its depth increase did not reach significance, likely because of low power. Nearly half of unique spike-specific TCRs reportedly recognized epitopes outside regions mutated in the B.1.351 and B.1.1.7 variants. Conclusions about previously exposed vaccinees were limited because only a handful of AZD1222 recipients were SARS-CoV-2 seropositive at baseline. Participants were mostly white British and included more females than males, and it was suggested by the authors that clonal diversity may have been underestimated. Vaccine-associated CD4 TCRs spanned the whole spike protein, with dominant responses in regions 160-218 and 743-854. Because no samples from the day 14 peak response were available, repertoires could be characterized only after the peak T cell response.

The intended sense of this specimen's time point label: baseline before first vaccination. Vaccinee samples came from UK trials COV001 and COV002, including a single-blind randomized controlled phase 2/3 trial of AZD1222 (ChAdOx1 nCoV-19) in healthy adults. For TCRbeta chain sequencing, PBMC samples from trial participants were taken at day 0 and at day 28 after the second dose. The CDR3 regions of human TCRbeta chains were analyzed by immunosequencing. On the study's bioinformatics: TCRs in the repertoires were matched against a reference library of SARS-CoV-2-specific TCRs that had been generated with the MIRA antigen-specificity platform. Breadth was defined as the fraction of unique TCRs that were SARS-CoV-2-associated. Depth was defined as the fraction of total T cells that were SARS-CoV-2-associated. Using the MIRA data, each spike-specific TCR was assigned both to the spike region to which the TCR was reactive and to a CD4 or CD8 class. Log10-transformed breadth and depth values were compared by one-way ANOVA with Sidak's multiple comparisons tests. Sourced from immuneACCESS, this table was stored by TCRdb with only in-frame sequences that have V and J called. A share of the clones is absent; for the studies checked, an unresolved V gene accounts for under half, and the remainder has no known explanation. V and J calls and clone size follow that table, whereas D and trimming were derived from the DNA. The sample table shows 200,000 or so clones, and approximately 90% are seen once. The biggest ten clones account for roughly 0.99% of the sample.

A remark on this clone: Its antigen has not been determined. The input lacks base qualities; no much larger clone sits a single base away.

CDR1 MNHEY and CDR2 SMNVEV are derived from the germline V gene (reference sequence). Including cysteine and phenylalanine, the CDR3 has 13 amino acids. The read is trimmed to its CDR3 DNA, 39 bases read in frame from base 1. V loses 2 bases, J loses 4 bases, and the germline ends lie 8 bases apart. The chain is encoded by TRBV27 joined to TRBJ1-2, with the D gene call left open. Sequenced material: peripheral blood, taken on day 0 of AZD1222 vaccination. This receptor was taken from an adult in good health. The sequenced DNA is TGTGCCAGCAGTTTAGCAGGTTCCTATGGCTACACCTTC. Its protein reads: CASSLAGSYGYTF.